The subject of this entry is one T cell receptor beta chain. Its target is not known. The sample belongs to a study of T cells after posttransplantation cyclophosphamide. Study conclusions and caveats: After PTCy, TRB diversity resembled that of CNI/methotrexate controls. Donor-recipient repertoire similarity was low at 1-2 months, rising over year one. TRB overlap between skin or GI tissue T cells and blood was limited.

Profiling relied on immunoSEQ multiplex PCR, and the TCRdb table lists in-frame clones only, not all of them. This repertoire shows about 32,000 clones, around 90% found once; its top ten account for about 15%. Losses at the gene ends were 0 bases for V and 5 bases for J; bases not matched to a gene: 9. The CDR3 extends over 16 amino acids. Looked up from germline, CDR1 is SGHRS and CDR2 is YFSETQ. This rearrangement joins TRBV5-1 to TRBJ2-7, with TRBD2 identical over 9 bases. The receptor's source is a middle-aged woman with a blood cancer, CMV-positive, and with a related stem cell donor. Sequenced material: PBMCs. CDR3 residues: CASSLERGAFEDEQYF. The CDR3, as DNA: TGCGCCAGCAGCTTGGAGCGGGGGGCCTTCGAAGACGAGCAGTACTTC.